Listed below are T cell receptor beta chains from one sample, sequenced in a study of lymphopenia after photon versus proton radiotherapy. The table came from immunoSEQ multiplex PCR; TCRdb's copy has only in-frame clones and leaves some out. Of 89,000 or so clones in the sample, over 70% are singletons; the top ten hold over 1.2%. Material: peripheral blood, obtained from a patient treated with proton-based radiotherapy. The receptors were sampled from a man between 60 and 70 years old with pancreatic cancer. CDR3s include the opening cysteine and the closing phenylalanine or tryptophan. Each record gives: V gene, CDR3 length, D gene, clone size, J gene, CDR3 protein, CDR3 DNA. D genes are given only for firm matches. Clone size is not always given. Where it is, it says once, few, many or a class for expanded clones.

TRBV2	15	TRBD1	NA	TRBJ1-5	CASSSGGTGNQPQHF	TGTGCCAGCAGTTCAGGGGGAACGGGCAATCAGCCCCAGCATTTT
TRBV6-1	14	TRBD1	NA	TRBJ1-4	CASSRWGTGEKLFF	TGTGCCAGCAGCCGGTGGGGGACAGGGGAAAAACTGTTTTTT
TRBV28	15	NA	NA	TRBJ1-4	CASSTHGVEGSKLFF	TGTGCCAGCAGTACCCATGGAGTAGAGGGGAGTAAACTGTTTTTT
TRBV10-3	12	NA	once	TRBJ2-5	CATGTGKETQYF	TGTGCCACCGGGACGGGGAAAGAGACCCAGTACTTC
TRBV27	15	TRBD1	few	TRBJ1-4	CASRGGLATNEKLFF	TGTGCCAGCAGAGGGGGCCTTGCAACTAATGAAAAACTGTTTTTT
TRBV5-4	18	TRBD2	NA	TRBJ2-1	CASSAGTSGIGSYNEQFF	TGTGCCAGCAGCGCGGGGACTAGCGGGATCGGCTCCTACAATGAGCAGTTCTTC
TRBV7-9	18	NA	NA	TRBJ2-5	CASSLAARALSESETQYF	TGTGCCAGCAGCTTAGCGGCCCGCGCGTTAAGCGAGTCGGAGACCCAGTACTTC
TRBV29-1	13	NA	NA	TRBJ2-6	CSVAVSGANVLTF	TGCAGCGTTGCGGTATCTGGGGCCAACGTCCTGACTTTC
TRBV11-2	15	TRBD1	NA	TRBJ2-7	CASSRPDRGIYEQYF	TGTGCCAGCAGCCGTCCGGACAGGGGGATATACGAGCAGTACTTC
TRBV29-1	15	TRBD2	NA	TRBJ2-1	CSVDSLAGFDNEQFF	TGCAGCGTGGACTCACTAGCGGGTTTTGACAATGAGCAGTTCTTC
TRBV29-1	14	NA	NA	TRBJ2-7	CSVEVGGTSYEQHF	TGCAGCGTTGAAGTAGGGGGAACCTCCTACGAGCAGCACTTC
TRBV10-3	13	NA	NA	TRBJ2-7	CAIGRTGFDEQYF	TGTGCCATCGGTCGAACAGGGTTCGACGAGCAGTACTTC
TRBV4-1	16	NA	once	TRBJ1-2	CASSQEGVRSPYGYTF	TGCGCCAGCAGCCAAGAAGGGGTGCGGAGCCCTTATGGCTACACCTTC
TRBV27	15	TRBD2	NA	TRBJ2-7	CASSPGLGSSYEQYF	TGTGCCAGCAGTCCGGGACTAGGGAGTTCCTACGAGCAGTACTTC
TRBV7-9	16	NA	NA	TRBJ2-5	CASSFELEGGQETQYF	TGTGCCAGCAGCTTCGAACTCGAGGGGGGCCAAGAGACCCAGTACTTC
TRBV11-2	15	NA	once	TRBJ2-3	CASSPGTFSTDTQYF	TGTGCCAGCAGCCCCGGGACATTTAGCACAGATACGCAGTATTTT
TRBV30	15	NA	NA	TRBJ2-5	CAWSLGTSGGETQYF	TGTGCCTGGAGTCTCGGGACATCGGGTGGAGAGACCCAGTACTTC
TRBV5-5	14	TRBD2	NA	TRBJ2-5	CASTPRTRSETQYF	TGTGCCAGCACCCCGCGGACTAGATCGGAGACCCAGTACTTC
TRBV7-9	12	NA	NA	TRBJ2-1	CASTSSGGEQFF	TGTGCCAGCACCTCATCCGGGGGCGAGCAGTTCTTC
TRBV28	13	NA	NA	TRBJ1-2	CASSSTGNYGYTF	TGTGCCAGCAGTTCTACAGGGAACTATGGCTACACCTTC
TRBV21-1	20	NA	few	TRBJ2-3	CASSQGVLSLRRSITDTQYF	TGTGCCAGCAGCCAGGGGGTTCTTTCCCTCCGACGGTCCATCACAGATACGCAGTATTTT
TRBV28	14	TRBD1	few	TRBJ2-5	CASSLMTGSETQYF	TGTGCCAGCAGTTTAATGACAGGGTCGGAGACCCAGTACTTC